The 21 T cell receptor beta chains below come from one sample, sequenced in a study of vaccination and CD4 T cells after COVID-19. Treatment meaning: approximately 10-day PBMC culture with coronavirus spike peptide pools or control peptides (ViraFEST assay). These TCRs are of unknown antigen specificity. An Oncomine TCR Beta short-read assay was used to sequence the DNA from cultured CD4+ T cells. MiXCR was run by TCRdb on the PCR reads, yielding one entry per CDR3 protein. The sample has roughly 20,000 distinct CDR3 sequences, less than 60% seen once. Sequenced material: CD4+ T cells from blood, cultured in vitro, taken after SARS-CoV-2 vaccination. These receptors all come from a human donor who had recovered from COVID-19.

The chain recombines TRBV7-6 with TRBJ1-1; D may be TRBD1 (5 bases). Germline V CDR1 and CDR2: SGHVS, FNYEAQ. Trimming took 2 bases from V and 1 from J, leaving 8 bases between them. The CDR3 consists of 14 residues. DNA of the CDR3: TGTGCCAGCAGCTTACGGGACGGGAACACTGAAGCTTTCTTT. This gives the protein CASSLRDGNTEAFF.

This chain uses TRBV7-2 with TRBJ1-5; D is undetermined. V dropped 3 bases and J dropped 4 bases, with 7 bases sitting between them. This CDR3 comprises 13 residues. CDR1 is SGHTA and CDR2 is FQGNSA in the germline V gene. CDR3 loop: CASSFTPNQPQHF. The CDR3 nucleotides read TGTGCCAGCAGCTTTACACCGAATCAGCCCCAGCATTTT.

This clonotype was found a few times. This rearrangement joins TRBV6-5 to TRBJ1-1; 7 bases line up with TRBD1. The trim removed 0 bases at V and 6 bases at J, leaving 4 bases unmatched. CDR3 size: 14 residues. CDR1 is MNHEY, CDR2 SVGAGI, per germline. As DNA, the CDR3 is TGTGCCAGCAGTTACTCAAGGGGGCCGGCTGAAGCTTTCTTT. Protein: CASSYSRGPAEAFF.

This clonotype was observed a handful of times. The CDR3 reads CASRGGGRETQYF. In nucleotides, the CDR3 is TGTGCCAGCAGAGGCGGGGGCAGGGAGACCCAGTACTTC. The gene calls are TRBV12-3 or TRBV12-4 and TRBJ2-5, with D possibly being TRBD2 (7 bases). Between the trimmed V and J ends, which lost 6 bases and 5 bases, there was a span of 13 bases. This CDR3 has 13 amino acids.

J is TRBJ2-7 and V is TRBV20-1; 7 nucleotides match TRBD1. The CDR3 consists of 14 residues. CDR1 DFQATT and CDR2 SNEGSKA come from the germline V gene (reference sequence). V shed 1 base and J 6 bases; nucleotides not matched to a gene: 9. CDR3 DNA: TGCAGTGCTAGAGGTGGCAGGGGGTCTCTCGAGCAGTACTTC. Amino acids: CSARGGRGSLEQYF.

This chain links TRBV7-3 with TRBJ1-1; perhaps TRBD1 as D (5 bases). The CDR3 covers 12 residues. V dropped 6 bases and J dropped 8 bases, with 13 bases sitting between them. Germline V gene sequence: CDR1 SGHTA, CDR2 FQGTGA. The CDR3 DNA reads as TGTGCCAGCAGAGGCCGGGACGGGGAAGCTTTCTTT. Amino acids: CASRGRDGEAFF. Full variable domain (missing parts from reference TRBV7-3 and TRBJ1-1): GAGVSQTPSNKVTEKGKYVELRCDPISGHTALYWYRQSLGQGPEFLIYFQGTGAADDSGLPNDRFFAVRPEGSVSTLKIQRTERGDSAVYLCASRGRDGEAFFGQGTRLTVV.

J is TRBJ1-1 and V is TRBV6-1; TRBD1 is a possible D gene (5 bases). CDR3 length: 14 amino acids. V gave up 4 bases and J gave up 2 bases, with 11 bases separating them. CDR1 and CDR2 (germline): MNHNS, SASEGT. The CDR3 protein is CASSGRQSNTEAFF. In DNA, the CDR3 is TGTGCCAGCAGTGGCCGACAGAGTAACACTGAAGCTTTCTTT.

This chain uses TRBV15 with TRBJ1-6; D not resolved. CDR3 length: 12 residues. Germline CDR1 LNHNV, CDR2 YYDKDF (reference sequence). V shed 0 bases and J shed 6 bases, with 0 bases lying between them. The CDR3 protein is CATSRDNSPLHF. The CDR3 bases are TGTGCCACCAGCAGAGATAATTCACCCCTCCACTTT.

V is TRBV20-1 and J is TRBJ2-7; TRBD2 aligns across 9 bases. CDR1 and CDR2 from the germline V gene are DFQATT and SNEGSKA (reference sequence). The CDR3 has 16 residues. V gave up 5 bases and J gave up 3 bases; unmatched junction bases: 14. The CDR3 sequence: CSALYPASGTGYEQYF. The CDR3 DNA is TGCAGTGCTCTGTATCCCGCTAGCGGGACGGGCTACGAGCAGTACTTC.

This clonotype has a handful of counts. The chain carries TRBV19 and TRBJ1-5, with D possibly matching TRBD1 (6 bases). Germline CDR1 and CDR2: LNHDA and SQIVND (reference sequence). The V and J ends lost 8 bases and 6 bases respectively, with 23 bases between them. The CDR3 length is 16 residues. The DNA of the CDR3 is TGTGCCAGTGGGGCAGGTCGTACAGGGTCCCTTCAGCCCCAGCATTTT. Its protein is CASGAGRTGSLQPQHF.

The V gene is TRBV28, the J gene TRBJ1-4, with D hard to call. The CDR3 has 13 residues. Per germline, CDR1 MDHEN and CDR2 SYDVKM. V lost 8 bases, J lost 4 bases, and 11 bases lay in between. The CDR3 reads CASHTPLNEKLFF. The DNA of the CDR3 is TGTGCCAGCCACACACCGCTTAATGAAAAACTGTTTTTT.

The genes are TRBV2 and TRBJ1-6, with D unresolved. Germline lookup yields CDR1 SNHLY and CDR2 FYNNEI. The V end lost 5 bases, the J end lost 0 bases, and 8 bases lay between the germline ends. The CDR3 consists of 15 residues. In DNA, the CDR3 is TGTGCCAGCAGTACAGAGAGCTCCTATAATTCACCCCTCCACTTT. This codes for CASSTESSYNSPLHF.

This chain links TRBV6-2 or TRBV6-3 with TRBJ2-3; D gene unclear. CDR3 length equals 15 residues. Germline V gene sequence: CDR1 MNHEY, CDR2 SVGEGT. Trimming removed 2 bases at V and 0 bases at J, with 9 bases between. The CDR3 loop is CASSYGAGSTDTQYF. CDR3 sequence (DNA): TGTGCCAGCAGTTACGGTGCTGGTAGCACAGATACGCAGTATTTT.

The chain links TRBV30 to TRBJ1-1; TRBD1 might be the D (5 bases). The CDR3 loop spans 11 amino acids. From germline, CDR1 is GTSNPN and CDR2 SVGIG (reference sequence). V shed 2 bases and J shed 11 bases, with 12 bases lying between them. CDR3 DNA sequence: TGTGCCTGGAGTCCCCAGGGAACTGCTTTCTTT. Amino acid sequence: CAWSPQGTAFF.

V gene TRBV11-2 combines with J gene TRBJ2-3, with unresolved D. CDR3 length: 15 amino acids. CDR1 is SGHAT and CDR2 is FQNNGV in the germline V gene. Trimming took 4 bases from V and 6 from J, leaving 17 bases between them. The CDR3: CASSSVVLVGDTQYF. CDR3 bases: TGTGCCAGCAGCTCAGTCGTCCTCGTCGGGGATACGCAGTATTTT.

This clonotype was seen only a few times. The chain is built from TRBV28 and TRBJ1-2; tentatively, D is TRBD1 (6 bases). Germline V gene sequence: CDR1 MDHEN, CDR2 SYDVKM. Deletions cut 8 bases from V and 4 bases from J, with 11 bases between. This CDR3 comprises 12 residues. Written as DNA, the CDR3 is TGTGCCAGCTTTACAGGGAGCTATGGCTACACCTTC. Translated, it gives CASFTGSYGYTF.

This clonotype has a handful of counts. The chain recombines TRBV7-9 with TRBJ1-2; D is unresolved. There are 12 residues in the CDR3. V was clipped by 5 bases and J by 2 bases, with 6 bases between them. The germline V gene encodes CDR1 SEHNR and CDR2 FQNEAQ (reference sequence). This CDR3 is CASSVQNYGYTF. DNA of the CDR3: TGTGCCAGCAGCGTCCAAAACTATGGCTACACCTTC.

V and J are TRBV6-2 or TRBV6-3 and TRBJ2-3; 9 positions match TRBD2. This CDR3 has 15 amino acids. The trim removed 5 bases at V and 1 base at J, leaving 4 bases unmatched. Germline V gene sequence: CDR1 MNHEY, CDR2 SVGEGT. Here the CDR3 DNA reads TGTGCCAGCAGTCCACGACTAGCGGGCACAGATACGCAGTATTTT. This gives the protein CASSPRLAGTDTQYF.

The chain employs TRBV28 and TRBJ1-3; D remains unclear. Trimming left V 10 bases short and J 0 bases short, with 7 bases between. CDR1 is MDHEN, CDR2 SYDVKM, per germline. The CDR3 runs to 12 residues. CDR3 region: CATLSSGNTIYF. The CDR3 DNA sequence: TGTGCCACACTATCCTCTGGAAACACCATATATTTT.

Note on this clonotype: Being one base from a much bigger clone, this may be a read error. The chain employs TRBV11-3 and TRBJ1-2; D not certain. Trimming took 3 bases from V and 4 from J, leaving 9 bases between them. The CDR3 covers 13 residues. CDR1 and CDR2 from the germline V gene are SGHNT and YENEEA. CDR3 in amino acids: CASSLGRSYGYTF. The CDR3 DNA sequence: TGTGCCAGCAGCTTGGGCAGGAGCTATGGCTACACCTTC.

The chain joins TRBV29-1 to TRBJ1-1; 7 positions match TRBD1. The V gene's germline CDR1 is SQVTM and CDR2 ANQGSEA. CDR3 size: 14 residues. V gave up 5 bases and J gave up 5 bases; unmatched junction bases: 11. CDR3 coding DNA: TGCAGCGTTCCACTGGGGCCAGGGGGTACTGAAGCTTTCTTT. Translated: CSVPLGPGGTEAFF.